This TCR beta chain is drawn from a study of cytomegalovirus exposure and HLA in healthy donors. Points from the study as a whole: 164 TCR beta chains were listed as cytomegalovirus-associated.

A note on this clone: Its target is unknown.

PCR was performed using 60 Vbeta and 13 Jbeta primers. Only in-frame clones appear in the TCRdb table, and some are missing; sequencing was by immunoSEQ multiplex PCR. The table includes over 35,000 clones, 45% to 65% detected once. J gave up 3 bases and V 3 bases, and 7 bases lay outside the gene matches. Germline V gene sequence: CDR1 LNHNV, CDR2 YYDKDF (reference sequence). The CDR3 contains 16 residues. This rearrangement joins TRBV15 to TRBJ1-1, with 10 bases aligning to TRBD1. The source material was PBMCs. The sequence came from a human donor in good health. The DNA for the CDR3 is TGTGCCACCAGCAGCCGGACAGGGGGAGACCACACTGAAGCTTTCTTT. It translates to CATSSRTGGDHTEAFF.